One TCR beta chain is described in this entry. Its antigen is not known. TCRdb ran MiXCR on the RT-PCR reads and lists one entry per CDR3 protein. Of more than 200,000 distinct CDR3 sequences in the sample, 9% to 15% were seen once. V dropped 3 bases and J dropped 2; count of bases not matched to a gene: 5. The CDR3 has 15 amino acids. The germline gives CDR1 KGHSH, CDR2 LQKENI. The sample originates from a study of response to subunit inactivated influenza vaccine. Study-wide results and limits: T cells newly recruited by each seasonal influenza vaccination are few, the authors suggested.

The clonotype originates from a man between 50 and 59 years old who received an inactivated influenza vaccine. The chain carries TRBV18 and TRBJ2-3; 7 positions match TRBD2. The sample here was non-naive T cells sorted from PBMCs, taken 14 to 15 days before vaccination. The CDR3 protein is CASSPTGLHTDTQYF. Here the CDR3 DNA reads TGTGCCAGCTCACCTACGGGACTACACACAGATACGCAGTATTTT.